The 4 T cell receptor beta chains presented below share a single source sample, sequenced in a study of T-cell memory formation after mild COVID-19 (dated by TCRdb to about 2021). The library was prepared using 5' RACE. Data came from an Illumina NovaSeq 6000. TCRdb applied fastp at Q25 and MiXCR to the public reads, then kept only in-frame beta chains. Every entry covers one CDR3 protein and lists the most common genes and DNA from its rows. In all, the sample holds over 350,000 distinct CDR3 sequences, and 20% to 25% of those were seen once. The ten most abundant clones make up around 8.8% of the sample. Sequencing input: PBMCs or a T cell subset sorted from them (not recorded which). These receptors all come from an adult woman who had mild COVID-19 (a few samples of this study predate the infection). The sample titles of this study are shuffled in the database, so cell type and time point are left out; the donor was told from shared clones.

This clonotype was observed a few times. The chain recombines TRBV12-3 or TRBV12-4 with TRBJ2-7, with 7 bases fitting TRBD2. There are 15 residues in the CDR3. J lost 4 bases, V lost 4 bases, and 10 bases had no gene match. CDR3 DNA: TGTGCCAGCAGTTCCCATGGGGGGGATATTTACGAGCAGTACTTC. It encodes CASSSHGGDIYEQYF.

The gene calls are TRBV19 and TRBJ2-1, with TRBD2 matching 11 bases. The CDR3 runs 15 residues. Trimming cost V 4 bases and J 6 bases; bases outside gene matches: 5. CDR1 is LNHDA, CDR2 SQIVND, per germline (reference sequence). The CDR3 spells CASSTAGTSGNEQFF. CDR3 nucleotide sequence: TGTGCCAGTAGTACCGCCGGGACTAGCGGCAATGAGCAGTTCTTC.

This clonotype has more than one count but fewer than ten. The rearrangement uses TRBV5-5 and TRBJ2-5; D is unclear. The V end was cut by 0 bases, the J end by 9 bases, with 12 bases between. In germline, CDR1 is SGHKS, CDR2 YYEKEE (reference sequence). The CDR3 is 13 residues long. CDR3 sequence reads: CASSLEAPTAQYF. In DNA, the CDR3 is TGTGCCAGCAGCTTGGAGGCCCCTACGGCCCAGTACTTC.

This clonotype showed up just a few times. This CDR3 is CATSEGVGNIQYF. The CDR3 DNA reads TGTGCCACCAGCGAGGGGGTTGGAAACATTCAGTACTTC. The V and J genes are TRBV15 and TRBJ2-4; the D gene is possibly TRBD1 (6 bases). The germline CDR1 and CDR2 sequences are LNHNV and YYDKDF (reference sequence). This CDR3 region has 13 residues. Trimming took 5 bases from V and 6 from J, leaving 11 bases between them.